This T cell receptor (beta chain) appears in the sequencing data of a study of T cell clonotyping in hematopoietic cell transplantation. Findings and limits, study-wide: Graft donor and pretransplant recipient Inverse Simpson Index values predicted broader posttransplant TCR diversity.

Method: immunoSEQ multiplex PCR; TCRdb's copy keeps in-frame clones and lacks some. The top ten hold about 2.6% of the sample, which has tens of thousands of clones, 85% seen once. V lost 2 bases to trimming and J lost 2 bases, with 12 bases between them. The CDR3 loop spans 16 amino acids. CDR1 and CDR2 from the germline V gene are SGHVS and FNYEAQ. The table lists this clone with a count of one. Its antigen is undetermined. Regarding time point: recipient sample about 28 days before transplant, after cytoreduction. Recipient blood drawn about 28 days pretransplant and days 30, 100, 180 after. The clonotype originates from a man in his 60s with acute myeloid leukemia. Some clones in this sample may be carry-over from other donors' samples. The sample consisted of peripheral blood mononuclear cells, taken before stem cell transplant. This chain connects TRBV7-6 to TRBJ2-2; D possibly corresponds to TRBD2 (5 bases). In nucleotides, the CDR3 is TGTGCCAGCAGCTTAAGGTGGGAGTCAAACACCGGGGAGCTGTTTTTT. It specifies CASSLRWESNTGELFF.